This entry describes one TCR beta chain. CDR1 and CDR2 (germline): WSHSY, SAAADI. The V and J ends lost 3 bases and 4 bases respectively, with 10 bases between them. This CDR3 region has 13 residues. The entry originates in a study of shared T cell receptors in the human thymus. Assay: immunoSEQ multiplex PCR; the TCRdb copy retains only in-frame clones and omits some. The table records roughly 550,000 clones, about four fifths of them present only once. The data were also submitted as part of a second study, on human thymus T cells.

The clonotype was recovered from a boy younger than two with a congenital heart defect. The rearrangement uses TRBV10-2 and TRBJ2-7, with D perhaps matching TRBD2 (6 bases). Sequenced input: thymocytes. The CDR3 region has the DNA TGCGCCAGCAGTGATTCGGGGGAATACGAGCAGTACTTC. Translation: CASSDSGEYEQYF.